One and the same sample provided the 20 T cell receptor beta chains below, sequenced in a study of response to subunit inactivated influenza vaccine. TCRdb passed the RT-PCR reads through MiXCR, listing each CDR3 protein once. The table lists a few hundred thousand distinct CDR3 sequences, 21% of them singletons. This specimen consisted of PBMCs from blood, obtained 21 months after vaccination. The receptors come from a man aged 50 to 75 who received an inactivated influenza vaccine.

This clonotype was detected a few times. The chain combines TRBV20-1 with TRBJ2-1; 10 nucleotides align to TRBD2. The germline CDR1 and CDR2 sequences are DFQATT and SNEGSKA (reference sequence). The junction had 14 bases not matched to a gene; V was cut back by 3 bases and J by 3 bases. CDR3 length: 18 residues. The DNA for the CDR3 is TGCAGTGCTAGGAATGATATAATAGCGGGAGGAAACTACAATGAGCAGTTCTTC. It codes for CSARNDIIAGGNYNEQFF.

V and J are TRBV13 and TRBJ2-2; 10 bases fit TRBD1. The CDR3 extends over 17 amino acids. Germline CDR1 and CDR2: PRHDT and FYEKMQ (reference sequence). Unmatched junction bases numbered 9, after V lost 5 bases and J lost 3 bases. This CDR3 reads CASSPNRDRGHTGELFF. The CDR3 DNA reads TGTGCCAGCAGCCCAAACCGGGACAGGGGACACACCGGGGAGCTGTTTTTT. Drawing the rest from reference TRBV13 and TRBJ2-2, the complete variable domain is AAGVIQSPRHLIKEKRETATLKCYPIPRHDTVYWYQQGPGQDPQFLISFYEKMQSDKGSIPDRFSAQQFSDYHSELNMSSLELGDSALYFCASSPNRDRGHTGELFFGEGSRLTVL.

The chain carries TRBV30 and TRBJ2-7; no clear D. The CDR3 sequence is 14 residues long. Trimming took off 5 bases at V and 2 bases at J, with 16 bases between the two ends. CDR1 is GTSNPN and CDR2 is SVGIG in the germline V gene (reference sequence). The CDR3 region has the DNA TGTGCCTGGTCCACGGGTATAGGGCCCTACGAGCAGTACTTC. As protein: CAWSTGIGPYEQYF.

This clonotype was recorded a few times. The rearrangement joins TRBV18 to TRBJ2-7; no clear D. V gave up 3 bases and J gave up 7 bases, with 16 bases separating them. Germline V gives CDR1 KGHSH, CDR2 LQKENI. This CDR3 is 14 amino acids long. CDR3 region: CASSPNSGPGEQYF. The CDR3 bases are TGTGCCAGCTCACCGAACTCAGGCCCCGGGGAGCAGTACTTC. Looking up the rest from reference TRBV18 and TRBJ2-7 gives the full variable domain: NAGVMQNPRHLVRRRGQEARLRCSPMKGHSHVYWYRQLPEEGLKFMVYLQKENIIDESGMPKERFSAEFPKEGPSILRIQQVVRGDSAAYFCASSPNSGPGEQYFGPGTRLTVT.

This clonotype was seen more than once but under ten times. This chain links TRBV6-2 or TRBV6-3 with TRBJ2-5; D remains ambiguous. The CDR3 has 12 amino acids. Germline CDR1 MNHEY, CDR2 SVGEGT. V was shortened by 6 bases and J by 7 bases, with 12 bases between the two germline ends. Here the CDR3 reads CASRTTGWTQYF. The DNA of the CDR3 is TGTGCCAGCAGGACGACGGGTTGGACCCAGTACTTC.

Only a few counts were recorded for this clonotype. J is TRBJ1-1 and V is TRBV30; D ambiguous. V lost 3 bases and J lost 0, with 11 bases in between. CDR3 size: 14 residues. The germline CDR1 and CDR2 sequences are GTSNPN and SVGIG (reference sequence). This CDR3 is CAWSPMRMNTEAFF. The CDR3 region has the DNA TGTGCCTGGAGCCCTATGAGAATGAACACTGAAGCTTTCTTT.

This rearrangement joins TRBV5-1 to TRBJ2-7, with TRBD2 matching 10 bases. The V segment lost 0 bases and the J segment 6 bases; nucleotides outside the gene matches: 15. CDR3 size: 18 residues. Germline values: CDR1 SGHRS, CDR2 YFSETQ. CDR3 DNA sequence: TGCGCCAGCAGCTTGGGGGCGATAGCGGGAGGACCGGATCGCGAGCAGTACTTC. It translates to CASSLGAIAGGPDREQYF.

The gene calls are TRBV10-3 and TRBJ2-3, with 8 bases identical to TRBD1. After removal of 6 bases from V and 4 bases from J, the junction contained 12 bases not matched to a gene. The CDR3 totals 16 residues. Germline CDR1 is ENHRY and CDR2 is SYGVKD. In nucleotides, the CDR3 is TGTGCCATCAGCCAATTTTCAGGGGGCGGCGCAGATACGCAGTATTTT. It specifies CAISQFSGGGADTQYF.

This clonotype was picked up a small number of times. The chain carries TRBV10-3 and TRBJ1-2; TRBD1 matches at 7 bases. The V segment lost 5 bases and the J segment 8 bases; nucleotides outside the gene matches: 11. This CDR3 has 14 residues. Germline CDR1 and CDR2: ENHRY and SYGVKD. As DNA, the CDR3 is TGTGCCATCAGTCCCCAGACAGGGACGGACGGCTACACCTTC. This codes for CAISPQTGTDGYTF.

This clonotype was seen a few times. The genes are TRBV28 and TRBJ1-4, with D possibly matching TRBD1 (5 bases). The CDR3 loop spans 12 amino acids. Trimming took off 4 bases at V and 5 bases at J, with 5 bases between the two ends. Germline values: CDR1 MDHEN, CDR2 SYDVKM. CDR3: CASSSGNEKLFF. CDR3 DNA sequence: TGTGCCAGCAGTTCAGGGAATGAAAAACTGTTTTTT.

This clonotype was detected many times. V gene TRBV20-1 combines with J gene TRBJ1-5, with a weak D call TRBD1 (6 bases). The germline V gene encodes CDR1 DFQATT and CDR2 SNEGSKA (reference sequence). This CDR3 is 15 amino acids long. The V gene lost 3 bases and the J gene lost 2 bases, with 14 bases spanning the gap. CDR3 coding DNA: TGCAGTGCTAGTAGAAGAAGGGGGGGCAATCAGCCCCAGCATTTT. This sequence encodes CSASRRRGGNQPQHF.

The V and J genes are TRBV7-2 and TRBJ2-3; D call uncertain. Germline values: CDR1 SGHTA, CDR2 FQGNSA. The CDR3 extends over 13 amino acids. V was cut by 4 bases and J by 8 bases, with 13 bases left in between. The CDR3 DNA is TGTGCCAGCAGCTATGTCAAGGCTGGTACGCAGTATTTT. Translation: CASSYVKAGTQYF.

This clonotype was counted only a few times. The CDR3 sequence: CASSISGYSNQPQHF. Here the CDR3 DNA reads TGTGCCAGTAGTATTAGCGGGTATAGCAATCAGCCCCAGCATTTT. The J gene is TRBJ1-5, the V gene TRBV19, with D unresolved. Trimming took 3 bases from V and 0 from J, leaving 9 bases between them. Germline-derived CDR1 and CDR2 are LNHDA and SQIVND (reference sequence). The CDR3 extends over 15 amino acids.

The V and J genes are TRBV5-1 and TRBJ2-5; 7 bases are a match to TRBD1. CDR1 and CDR2 (germline): SGHRS, YFSETQ. The V and J ends lost 6 bases and 2 bases, in that order; junction bases with no gene match: 7. The CDR3 has 14 amino acids. CDR3 nucleotide sequence: TGCGCCAGCACCATGGGGACAGCTCAAGAGACCCAGTACTTC. This codes for CASTMGTAQETQYF. The variable domain in full, completed from reference TRBV5-1 and TRBJ2-5, reads KAGVTQTPRYLIKTRGQQVTLSCSPISGHRSVSWYQQTPGQGLQFLFEYFSETQRNKGNFPGRFSGRQFSNSRSEMNVSTLELGDSALYLCASTMGTAQETQYFGPGTRLLVL.

This clonotype was recorded a few times. J is TRBJ2-3 and V is TRBV5-5; 9 nucleotides align to TRBD1. CDR1 is SGHKS and CDR2 is YYEKEE in the germline V gene (reference sequence). Losses at the gene ends were 4 bases for V and 2 bases for J; bases not matched to a gene: 8. CDR3 size: 16 residues. The chain's CDR3 is CASSLGTGSITDTQYF. CDR3 bases: TGTGCCAGCAGCCTTGGGACAGGGAGTATCACAGATACGCAGTATTTT.

This chain links TRBV21-1 with TRBJ2-7. TRBV21-1 is assigned pseudogene status. The CDR3 sequence is 13 residues long. The CDR3 sequence is CASSKDYAYEQYF. In DNA form, the CDR3 reads TGTGCCAGCAGCAAAGATTATGCCTACGAGCAGTACTTC.

CDR3 DNA: TGCGCCAGCAGCCCCTTGGATCTCCATGGACAGCCTAACTATGGCTACACCTTC. Its protein is CASSPLDLHGQPNYGYTF. The chain employs TRBV4-1 and TRBJ1-2; weak D call: TRBD1 (6 bases). V was cut by 4 bases and J by 0 bases, with 21 bases left in between. Germline V gives CDR1 MGHRA, CDR2 YSYEKL. The CDR3 runs to 18 residues.

The CDR3 reads CASTRQGETGELFF. DNA of the CDR3: TGTGCCAGCACGAGACAGGGGGAGACCGGGGAGCTGTTTTTT. J is TRBJ2-2 and V is TRBV28; TRBD1 agrees at 9 bases. The CDR3 has 14 amino acids. The V segment lost 7 bases and the J segment 5 bases; nucleotides outside the gene matches: 5. The V gene's germline CDR1 is MDHEN and CDR2 SYDVKM.

This clonotype was detected many times. Written as DNA, the CDR3 is TGCGCCAGCAGCTCCGGACAGGGGAAACATTCACCCCTCCACTTT. Amino acid sequence: CASSSGQGKHSPLHF. This sequence joins TRBV5-1 and TRBJ1-6, with 9 bases that match TRBD1. CDR3 size: 15 residues. The junction had 6 bases not matched to a gene; V was cut back by 3 bases and J by 8 bases. Germline CDR1 SGHRS, CDR2 YFSETQ.

The chain recombines TRBV20-1 with TRBJ1-1; D unclear. This CDR3 region has 10 residues. Germline V gives CDR1 DFQATT, CDR2 SNEGSKA (reference sequence). The germline V and J ends were trimmed by 5 bases and 13 bases, with 14 bases remaining between them. The CDR3 here is CSAGRALGFF. The CDR3 DNA sequence: TGCAGTGCTGGCCGGGCGTTAGGTTTCTTT.